The entry that follows covers one T cell receptor (beta chain) sequence. The target antigen is unknown. The ends were cut back, 0 bases at V and 6 bases at J, with 6 bases in the middle. Per the germline V gene, CDR1 is LGHDT and CDR2 is YNNKEL (reference sequence). This CDR3 comprises 13 residues. This entry comes from a study of T cells after yellow fever vaccination. 5'RACE template switching generated TCR cDNA, adding a universal primer site and UMIs. Each CDR3 protein is one row after TCRdb ran MiXCR on the 5' RACE reads. The table has 300,000 to 350,000 distinct CDR3 sequences, around 4.1% seen once. Notes on the study in general: Clonotypes found in both CD4 and CD8 compartments made up a small share.

This clonotype originated in a man aged 18 to 30 who received the YFV17D yellow fever vaccine. The sequenced sample was PBMCs, obtained 5 days after the yellow fever booster vaccination. The chain links TRBV3-1 to TRBJ2-4; D gene ambiguous. CDR3 bases: TGTGCCAGCAGCCAAGAAACGGCAAACATTCAGTACTTC. Protein: CASSQETANIQYF.